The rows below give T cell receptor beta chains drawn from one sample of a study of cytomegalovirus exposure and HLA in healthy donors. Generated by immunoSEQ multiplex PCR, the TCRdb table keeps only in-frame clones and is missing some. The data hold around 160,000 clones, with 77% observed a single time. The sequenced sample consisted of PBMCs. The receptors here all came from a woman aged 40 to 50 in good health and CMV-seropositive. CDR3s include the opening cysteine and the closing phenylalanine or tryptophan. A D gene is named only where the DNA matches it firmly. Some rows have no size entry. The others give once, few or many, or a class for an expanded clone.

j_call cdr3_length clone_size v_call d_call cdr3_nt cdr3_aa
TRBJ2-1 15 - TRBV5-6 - TGTGCCAGCAGCTTTGCCCGGAGCTCCTACAATGAGCAGTTCTTC CASSFARSSYNEQFF
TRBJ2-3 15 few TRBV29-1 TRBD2 TGCAGCGCTCCTCCTACTAGCGGGGGCACAGATACGCAGTATTTT CSAPPTSGGTDTQYF
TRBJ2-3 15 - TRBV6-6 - TGTGCCAGCAGTTACTTCCAAGCTAGCACAGATACGCAGTATTTT CASSYFQASTDTQYF
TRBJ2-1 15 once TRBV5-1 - TGCGCCAGCACGGAAGGGGTGACTTCCTACAATGAGCAGTTCTTC CASTEGVTSYNEQFF
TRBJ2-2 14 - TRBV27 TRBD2 TGTGCCAGCGGAATTAGCGGGGACACCGGGGAGCTGTTTTTT CASGISGDTGELFF
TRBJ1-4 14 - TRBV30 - TGTGCCTGGGGCCCGGGGGGTAATAATGAAAAACTGTTTTTT CAWGPGGNNEKLFF
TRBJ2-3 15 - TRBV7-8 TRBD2 TGTGCCAGCAGCTTAAGTACTAGCGGGAGTAGCACGCAGTATTTT CASSLSTSGSSTQYF
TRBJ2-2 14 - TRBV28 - TGTGCCAGCAGAAAGGGGGGGGACGGCGGGGAGCTGTTTTTT CASRKGGDGGELFF
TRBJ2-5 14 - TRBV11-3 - TGTGCCAGCGGGCAACAGGGTCTGGGAGAGACCCAGTACTTC CASGQQGLGETQYF
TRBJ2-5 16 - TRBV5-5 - TGTGCCAGCAGCTTGGCGTCACTGGCAGGACAAGAGACCCAGTACTTC CASSLASLAGQETQYF
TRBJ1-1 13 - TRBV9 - TGTGCCAGCAGCCAGAATTTATTTTCTGAAGCTTTCTTT CASSQNLFSEAFF
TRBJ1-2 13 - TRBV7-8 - TGTGCCAGCAGCTTATACACTAACTATGGCTACACCTTC CASSLYTNYGYTF
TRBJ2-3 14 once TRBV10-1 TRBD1 TGCGCCAGCGGTCTTGGACAGGGGACAGATACGCAGTATTTT CASGLGQGTDTQYF
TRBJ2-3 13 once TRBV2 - TGTGCCAGCAGCCCAACTCGCACAGATACGCAGTATTTT CASSPTRTDTQYF
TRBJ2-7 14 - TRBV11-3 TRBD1 TGTGCCAGCAGCTGGACCGGGACAGGCACTGAGCAGTACTTC CASSWTGTGTEQYF